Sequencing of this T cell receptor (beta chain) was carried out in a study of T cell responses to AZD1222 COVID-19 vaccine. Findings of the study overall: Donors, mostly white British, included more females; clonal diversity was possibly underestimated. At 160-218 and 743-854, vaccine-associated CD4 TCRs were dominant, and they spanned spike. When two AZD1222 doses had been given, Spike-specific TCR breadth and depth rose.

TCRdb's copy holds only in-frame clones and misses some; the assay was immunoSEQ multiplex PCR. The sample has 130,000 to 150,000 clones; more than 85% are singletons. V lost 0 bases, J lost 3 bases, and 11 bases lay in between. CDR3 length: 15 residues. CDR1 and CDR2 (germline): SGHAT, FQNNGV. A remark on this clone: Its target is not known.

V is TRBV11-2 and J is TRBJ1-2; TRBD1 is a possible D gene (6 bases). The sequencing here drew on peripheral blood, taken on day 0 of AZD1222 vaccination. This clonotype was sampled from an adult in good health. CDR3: CASSLDGNRDYGYTF. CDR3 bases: TGTGCCAGCAGCTTAGATGGGAACAGGGACTATGGCTACACCTTC.